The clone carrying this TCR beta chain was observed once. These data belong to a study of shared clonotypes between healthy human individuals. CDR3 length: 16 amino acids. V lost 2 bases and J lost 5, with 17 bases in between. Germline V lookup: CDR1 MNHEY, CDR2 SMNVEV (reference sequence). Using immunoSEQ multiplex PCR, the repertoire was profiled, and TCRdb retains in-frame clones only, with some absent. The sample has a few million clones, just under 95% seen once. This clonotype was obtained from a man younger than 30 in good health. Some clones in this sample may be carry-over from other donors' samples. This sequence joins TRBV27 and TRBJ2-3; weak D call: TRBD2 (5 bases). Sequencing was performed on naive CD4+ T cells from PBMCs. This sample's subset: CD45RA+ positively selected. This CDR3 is CASSLSPLLAGDTQYF. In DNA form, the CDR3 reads TGTGCCAGCAGTTTAAGTCCCCTTCTGGCGGGAGATACGCAGTATTTT.